This passage covers 24 T cell receptor delta chains from one sample sequenced in a study of γδ T cells in repeated Plasmodium falciparum infection. TCRdb fed the multiplex PCR reads to CATT. The sample consists of tens of thousands of delta-chain clones, 1.6% of them appearing once. Bulk repertoires came from Vgamma9/Vdelta2+ or Vdelta2-negative gammadelta T cells flow-sorted from PBMC. Material for sequencing was gamma-delta T cells from blood. These receptors were collected from a pool of human donors (malaria-infected and uninfected, not separated).

This clone was observed a few times. TCRdb pairs this DNA with a much larger clone's protein that differs at residue 15, likely a read error; the protein shown was translated from the DNA. The CDR3 bases are TGTGCTCTTGGGGAACGTCCCCAGAAGCGGGATTATGCCCTTCCTACCGATAAACTCATCTTT. It is translated as CALGERPQKRDYALPTDKLIF. The rearrangement links TRDV1 to TRDJ1; 7 nucleotides agree with TRDD2. In the absence of a J gene in TCRdb, the DNA was matched to germline to assign it here. The trim removed 1 base at V and 2 bases at J, leaving 22 bases unmatched. Looked up from germline, CDR1 is TSWWSYY and CDR2 is QGS. The CDR3 covers 21 residues.

Of note for this clone: TCRdb attributes to this sequence the protein of a much larger clone, which differs from the DNA translation at residue 6; a read error is likely, and the protein displayed is translated from the DNA. The rearrangement uses TRDV1 and TRDJ1, with 8 bases fitting TRDD3. No J gene is reported in TCRdb; it was inferred here by comparing the DNA with germline. The length of the CDR3 is 19 residues. From germline, CDR1 is TSWWSYY and CDR2 QGS. With V trimmed by 4 bases and J by 2 bases, 18 bases remained unmatched. The CDR3 spells CALGGLLRGGYVQTDKLIF. DNA for the CDR3: TGTGCTCTTGGGGGATTACTACGCGGGGGATATGTTCAAACCGATAAACTCATCTTT.

With respect to this clone: TCRdb assigns this DNA the protein of a much larger clone, which departs from its translation at residue 3; this likely reflects a read error, and the protein shown comes from translating the DNA. The chain carries TRDV1 and TRDJ1; 9 nucleotides agree with TRDD2. No J segment appears in TCRdb, so it was assigned here by matching the sequence to germline. In germline, CDR1 is TSWWSYY, CDR2 QGS. This CDR3 contains 21 residues. The CDR3 loop reads CAPGERRYLPTGVHCTDKLIF. The DNA of the CDR3 is TGTGCTCCTGGGGAACGTCGGTACCTTCCTACGGGGGTCCACTGTACCGATAAACTCATCTTT.

The CDR3 here is CALGEIAIHYPLSPGGSVKLIF. The CDR3 nucleotides read TGTGCTCTTGGGGAGATAGCTATCCATTACCCCCTCTCCCCTGGGGGATCCGTTAAACTCATCTTT. The rearrangement joins TRDV1 to TRDJ1; TRDD3 agrees at 9 bases. The J gene, missing from TCRdb, was assigned here through DNA to germline matching. Germline lookup yields CDR1 TSWWSYY and CDR2 QGS. V was clipped by 3 bases and J by 7 bases; unmatched bases: 30. This CDR3 is 22 amino acids long.

Points on this clone: A far larger clone is off by one base, so a read error is likely. CDR3 residues: CALGVSTCPPTGVGYTDKLIF. In DNA form, the CDR3 reads TGTGCTCTTGGGGTCAGCACCTGTCCCCCTACTGGGGTAGGGTACACCGATAAACTCATCTTT. The chain has TRDV1 and TRDJ1, with 7 bases aligning to TRDD3. The J gene was missing in TCRdb and was found by matching the end of the DNA to germline. Germline V lookup: CDR1 TSWWSYY, CDR2 QGS. The CDR3 has 21 residues. V shed 4 bases, J shed 0 bases, and the junction held 23 bases outside the gene matches.

Worth noting for this clone: TCRdb assigns this DNA the protein of a much larger clone, which departs from its translation at residue 7; this likely reflects a read error, and the protein shown comes from translating the DNA. The chain combines TRDV2 with TRDJ3; D gene uncertain. Assignment of the J gene here rests on matching the DNA to germline, because TCRdb gives none. The germline V gene encodes CDR1 GEAIGNYY and CDR2 EKD. Trimming took off 0 bases at V and 0 bases at J, with 14 bases between the two ends. This CDR3 spans 19 amino acids. The CDR3 protein is CACDTVQGLSSWDTRQMFF. For the CDR3, the DNA is TGTGCCTGTGACACCGTGCAGGGTCTCAGCTCCTGGGACACCCGACAGATGTTTTTC.

To note about this clone: A read error likely explains this, since a far larger clone differs by one base. The same CDR3 is also encoded by other DNA sequences in this sample. This chain links TRDV2 with TRDJ3; D is unresolved. The J gene, absent from TCRdb, was called here by matching the DNA to germline. The CDR3 consists of 15 residues. The germline V and J ends were trimmed by 0 bases and 6 bases, with 8 bases remaining between them. The germline V gene encodes CDR1 GEAIGNYY and CDR2 EKD. CDR3 nucleotide sequence: TGTGCCTGTGACACCGTCGGAACGGACACCCGACAGATGTTTTTC. Its protein is CACDTVGTDTRQMFF.

This clone was observed a handful of times. For this DNA, TCRdb reports the protein of a much larger clone, which diverges at residue 12, most likely from a read error; the protein presented here is translated directly from the DNA. The rearrangement links TRDV1 to TRDJ1; 9 positions match TRDD3. TCRdb supplies no J gene; here it was assigned by aligning the nucleotide sequence to germline. From germline, CDR1 is TSWWSYY and CDR2 QGS. The CDR3 runs to 21 residues. With V trimmed by 3 bases and J by 4 bases, 24 bases remained unmatched. Written as DNA, the CDR3 is TGTGCTCTTGGGGAGGGAACCCTTCGCCCTGCTAAGTGGGGGATAAGCGATAAACTCATCTTT. This translates into CALGEGTLRPAKWGISDKLIF.

A few counts support this clone. A far larger clone is one nucleotide away, so this likely arose from a read error. Other DNA variants within this sample encode the same CDR3. The V gene is TRDV1; the J gene was not called; the table's TRDD3 call for D was not verified on the DNA. The CDR3 contains 20 residues. Germline V gives CDR1 TSWWSYY, CDR2 QGS. CDR3 DNA sequence: TGTGCTCTTGGGGAACACGGCGCCCCGCTACTGGGGGATACGCGTCGGGGACTCATCTTC. It yields the protein CALGEHGAPLLGDTRRGLIF.

This clone has more than one count but fewer than ten. Other DNA sequences in this specimen translate into the identical CDR3. V gene assignment gives TRDV1, but the J gene was left uncalled; the table's D gene call, TRDD3, was not cross checked with the DNA. The V gene's germline CDR1 is TSWWSYY and CDR2 QGS. There are 16 residues in the CDR3. This CDR3 is CALGPLGPHFTDKLIF. CDR3 nucleotide sequence: TGTGCTCTTGGACCTCTGGGGCCTCATTTCACCGATAAGCTCATCTTT.

This clone was observed a handful of times. This DNA's translation and the protein TCRdb lists, from a much larger clone, do not match at residue 18, likely due to a read error; the protein shown is translated from the DNA. This rearrangement joins TRDV2 to TRDJ1; TRDD3 matches 12 bases. TCRdb does not report a J gene; here it was assigned by matching the DNA to germline references. The germline CDR1 and CDR2 sequences are GEAIGNYY and EKD. After removal of 1 base from V and 8 bases from J, the junction contained 31 bases not matched to a gene. The CDR3 is 23 amino acids. CDR3 sequence reads: CACDTVLAGGYAPTGTPSSKLIF. The CDR3 nucleotides are TGTGCCTGTGACACAGTTCTGGCTGGGGGATACGCTCCGACCGGCACACCCAGTTCAAAACTCATCTTT.

A note on this clone: It is likely a read error: a sequence one base away is far more abundant. This sample includes further DNA sequences coding for the same CDR3. This chain connects TRDV1 to TRDJ1; perhaps TRDD3 as D (6 bases). The J gene comes from matching the DNA to germline here; TCRdb lacks it. CDR1 is TSWWSYY and CDR2 is QGS in the germline V gene. The CDR3 totals 19 residues. DNA of the CDR3: TGCGCTCTTGGGGTCCCCACCGCTACGGAAGGGATAGGGAGAACTAAACTCATCTTT. Translating it yields CALGVPTATEGIGRTKLIF.

This clone has a handful of counts. This likely traces to a read error, being one base from a far larger clone. Within the sample, other DNA sequences also encode this same CDR3. The chain carries TRDV2 and TRDJ1; maybe TRDD3 (8 bases). Germline V gene sequence: CDR1 GEAIGNYY, CDR2 EKD. V lost 0 bases to trimming and J lost 0 bases, with 22 bases between them. The CDR3 has 19 amino acids. CDR3 sequence (DNA): TGTGCCTGTGACACCTTTTCCTACGGGGGATATGGGTACACCGATAAACTCATCTTT. This gives the protein CACDTFSYGGYGYTDKLIF.

This clone was detected many times. The TCRdb protein, from a much larger clone, departs from this DNA's translation at residue 18, likely by read error; the protein shown derives from the DNA. This chain joins TRDV1 and TRDJ1; D may be TRDD2 or TRDD3 (5 bases each). In germline, CDR1 is TSWWSYY, CDR2 QGS. The CDR3 totals 19 residues. This CDR3 reads CALGELTGFLGEGTDKLTF. In DNA form, the CDR3 reads TGTGCTCTTGGGGAACTAACCGGGTTCCTCGGGGAGGGCACCGATAAACTCACCTTT.

About this clone itself: The protein that TCRdb holds for this DNA derives from a much larger clone and differs from the translated DNA at residue 10, which likely indicates a read error; the protein shown here is translated from the DNA. The CDR3 is CACDIVGLGGYTDKLIF. The CDR3 DNA is TGTGCCTGTGACATTGTTGGGTTGGGGGGTTACACCGATAAACTCATCTTT. This chain links TRDV2 with TRDJ1; TRDD3 might be the D (6 bases). Because TCRdb records no J gene, it was assigned here through a match of the DNA to germline. The germline V gene encodes CDR1 GEAIGNYY and CDR2 EKD. With 2 bases removed from V and 0 bases from J, the gap between germline ends came to 18 bases. The length of the CDR3 is 17 residues.

This clone has a handful of counts. A read error likely explains this, since a far larger clone differs by one base. This CDR3 is also generated by other DNA sequences in the sample. The chain has TRDV1 and TRDJ1; no reliable D call. The germline V gene encodes CDR1 TSWWSYY and CDR2 QGS. V dropped 1 base and J dropped 0 bases, with 15 bases sitting between them. The CDR3 length is 17 residues. CDR3 loop: CALGEPRHTTNTDKLIF. CDR3 DNA sequence: TGTGCTCTTGGGGAACCTAGGCATACAACGAACACCGATAAACTCATCTTT.

This clone occurred many times. The chain is built from TRDV2 and TRDJ1, with 11 bases fitting TRDD3. The CDR3 is 20 residues long. The V gene's germline CDR1 is GEAIGNYY and CDR2 EKD. Germline trimming cut 0 bases from V and 3 bases from J; bases unmatched to any gene: 17. The CDR3, as DNA: TGTGCCTGTGACACCGTTCCTGGCGGGTGGGGGATACGGGGGGCCGATAAACTCATCTTT. It codes for CACDTVPGGWGIRGADKLIF.

This clone came up a few times. The TCRdb protein comes from a much larger clone and disagrees with this DNA's translation at residue 18, likely due to a read error; the protein given here is derived from the DNA. The genes are TRDV1 and TRDJ1; D may be TRDD3 (9 bases). The J gene, missing from TCRdb, was assigned here through DNA to germline matching. From germline, CDR1 is TSWWSYY and CDR2 QGS. The CDR3 contains 22 residues. Trimming removed 2 bases from V and 7 bases from J, with 38 bases in between. CDR3 sequence reads: CALGEFTRLPTYWGITGGKLIF. The CDR3 nucleotides read TGTGCTCTTGGGGAATTTACGCGTCTTCCTACTTATTGGGGGATAACAGGCGGTAAACTCATCTTT.

This clone was counted a few times. The mismatch at residue 3 between this DNA's translation and the TCRdb protein of a much larger clone likely reflects a read error; the protein shown is translated from the DNA. This chain connects TRDV1 to TRDJ1, with D perhaps matching TRDD2 (7 bases). The J gene comes from matching the DNA to germline here; TCRdb lacks it. The CDR3 consists of 16 residues. The V gene's germline CDR1 is TSWWSYY and CDR2 QGS. The chain's CDR3 is CAPGETSSYSTDKLIF. CDR3 sequence (DNA): TGTGCTCCTGGGGAAACATCTTCCTATAGCACCGATAAACTCATCTTT.

As regards this clone: This likely came from a read error, as a far larger clone is one base away. Other DNA sequences from this sample encode an identical CDR3 as well. The rearrangement links TRDV1 to TRDJ1, with 10 bases fitting TRDD3. The J gene, missing from TCRdb, was assigned here through DNA to germline matching. J gave up 1 base and V 2 bases, and 25 bases lay outside the gene matches. The CDR3 length is 23 residues. CDR1 and CDR2 from the germline V gene are TSWWSYY and QGS. The DNA for the CDR3 is TGTGCTCTTGGGGAATTTTTCCCGTTTTCCTACGTGGGGGGATACGTAGCCACCGATAAACTCATCTTT. It is translated as CALGEFFPFSYVGGYVATDKLIF.

In its sample, this clone was seen a few times. A far larger clone is off by one base, so a read error is likely. The sample carries other DNA sequences with the same CDR3. The chain joins TRDV1 to TRDJ1; 8 bases match TRDD3. As TCRdb names no J gene, one was assigned here on the basis of a DNA match to germline. The CDR3 extends over 21 amino acids. V lost 2 bases, J lost 8 bases, and 28 bases stayed unmatched. The germline gives CDR1 TSWWSYY, CDR2 QGS. CDR3 protein: CALGESLSYGPLWGRFDKLIF. The CDR3 bases are TGTGCTCTTGGGGAATCACTGTCCTACGGGCCCCTCTGGGGGAGATTCGACAAACTCATCTTT.

In its sample, this clone was seen a few times. TCRdb shows a much larger clone's protein in place of this DNA's translation, and the two differ at residue 12, likely through a read error; the protein shown is translated from the DNA. The chain combines TRDV1 with TRDJ1; the match to TRDD2 covers 7 bases. V gave up 4 bases and J gave up 7 bases; unmatched junction bases: 18. The CDR3 is 17 residues long. Germline loops: CDR1 TSWWSYY, CDR2 QGS. As DNA, the CDR3 is TGTGCTCTTGGGGTTTCCGATCACTTCCTATCTGACGGTAAACTCATCTTT. This gives the protein CALGVSDHFLSDGKLIF.

This clone came up a few times. A read error may be the cause here, since a much bigger clone is one base away. The rearrangement links TRDV1 to TRDJ1; 7 positions agree with TRDD3. With 2 bases clipped from V and 1 base from J, the junction kept 16 bases outside the gene matches. Germline-derived CDR1 and CDR2 are TSWWSYY and QGS. This CDR3 spans 19 amino acids. CDR3 sequence: CALGEFEIFRGIFTDKLIF. In DNA form, the CDR3 reads TGTGCTCTTGGGGAATTCGAAATTTTCCGGGGGATCTTCACCGATAAACTCATCTTT.

Only a few counts were recorded for this clone. TCRdb's listed protein matches a much larger clone and diverges from this DNA's translation at residue 3, likely through a read error; the protein shown comes from the DNA. The chain recombines TRAV38-2/DV8 with TRDJ1; TRDD3 matches at 9 bases. Because TCRdb records no J gene, it was assigned here through a match of the DNA to germline. The trim removed 10 bases at V and 0 bases at J, leaving 13 bases unmatched. Germline assignment: CDR1 TSESDYY and CDR2 QEAYKQQN. CDR3 length equals 16 residues. The CDR3 DNA is TGTGCTCTCGGATTTGGGGGATATCCGTACACCGATAAACTCATCTTT. Protein sequence: CALGFGGYPYTDKLIF.